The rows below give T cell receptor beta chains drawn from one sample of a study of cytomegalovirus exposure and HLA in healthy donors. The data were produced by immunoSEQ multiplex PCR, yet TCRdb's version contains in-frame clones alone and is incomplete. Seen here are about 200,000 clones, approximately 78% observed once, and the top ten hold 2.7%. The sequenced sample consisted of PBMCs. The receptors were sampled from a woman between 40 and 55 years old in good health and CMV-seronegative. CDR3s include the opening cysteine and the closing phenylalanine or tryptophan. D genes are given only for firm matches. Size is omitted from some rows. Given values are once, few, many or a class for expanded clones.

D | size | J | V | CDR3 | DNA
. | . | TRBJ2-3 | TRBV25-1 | CASSRGKTSTDTQYF | TGTGCCAGCAGTAGAGGGAAAACTAGCACAGATACGCAGTATTTT
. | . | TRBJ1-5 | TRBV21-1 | CASSKRSQPQHF | TGTGCCAGCAGCAAAAGGAGTCAGCCCCAGCATTTT
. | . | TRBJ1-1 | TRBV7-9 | CASSQAHGEAFF | TGTGCCAGCAGCCAGGCCCACGGAGAAGCTTTCTTT
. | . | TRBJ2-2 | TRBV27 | CASGEATGPVTGELFF | TGTGCCAGCGGGGAAGCGACAGGTCCCGTTACCGGGGAGCTGTTTTTT
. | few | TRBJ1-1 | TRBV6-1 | CASILGFGTEAFF | TGTGCCAGCATTTTAGGATTCGGGACTGAAGCTTTCTTT
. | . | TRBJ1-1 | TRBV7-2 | CASSFGGGTEAFF | TGTGCCAGCAGCTTCGGGGGAGGCACTGAAGCTTTCTTT
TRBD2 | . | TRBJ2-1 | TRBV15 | CATSTTSGRGHEQFF | TGTGCCACCAGCACGACTAGCGGGAGGGGCCATGAGCAGTTCTTC
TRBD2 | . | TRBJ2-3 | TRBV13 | CASSQLADTQYF | TGTGCCAGCAGTCAACTAGCGGATACGCAGTATTTT
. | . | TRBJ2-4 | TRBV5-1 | CASSVGSRTGDIQYF | TGCGCCAGCAGCGTGGGGTCACGGACGGGGGACATTCAGTACTTC
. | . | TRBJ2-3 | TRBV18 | CASSPRRADTQYF | TGTGCCAGCTCACCGAGGAGAGCAGATACGCAGTATTTT
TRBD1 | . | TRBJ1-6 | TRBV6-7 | CASSCGQGGDNSPLHF | TGTGCCAGCAGTTGCGGACAGGGTGGAGATAATTCACCCCTCCACTTT
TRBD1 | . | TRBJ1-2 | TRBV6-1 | CASSDRTGENYGYTF | TGTGCCAGCAGTGACCGGACAGGAGAAAACTATGGCTACACCTTC
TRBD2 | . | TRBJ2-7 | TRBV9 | CASSAGGGHEQYF | TGTGCCAGCAGCGCGGGGGGGGGCCACGAGCAGTACTTC
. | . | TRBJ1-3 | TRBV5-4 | CASSFRGNTIYF | TGTGCCAGCAGCTTCCGGGGAAACACCATATATTTT
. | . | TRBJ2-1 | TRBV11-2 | CASSLDGDVVF | TGTGCCAGCAGCTTAGATGGAGATGTAGTCTTC
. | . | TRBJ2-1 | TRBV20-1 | CSADPGVEQFF | TGCAGTGCTGACCCCGGGGTTGAGCAGTTCTTC
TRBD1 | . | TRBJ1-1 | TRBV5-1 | CASSFGTGSSNTEAFF | TGCGCCAGCAGCTTTGGGACAGGGAGTTCGAACACTGAAGCTTTCTTT
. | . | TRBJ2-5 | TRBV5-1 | CASSLGGVLEETQYF | TGCGCCAGCAGCTTGGGCGGGGTCCTGGAGGAGACCCAGTACTTC
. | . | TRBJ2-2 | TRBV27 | CASSFYGELFF | TGTGCCAGCAGTTTTTATGGGGAGCTGTTTTTT
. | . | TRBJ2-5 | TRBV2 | CASSGGQGQETQYF | TGTGCCAGCAGTGGAGGGCAGGGGCAAGAGACCCAGTACTTC
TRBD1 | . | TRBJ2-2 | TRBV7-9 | CASSLGQGATGELFF | TGTGCCAGCAGCTTGGGACAGGGGGCAACCGGGGAGCTGTTTTTT
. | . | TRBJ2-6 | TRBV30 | CAHSPGSGANVLTF | TGTGCCCACAGCCCCGGATCTGGGGCCAACGTCCTGACTTTC
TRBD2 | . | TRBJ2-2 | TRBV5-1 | CASSPLGTRAGELFF | TGCGCCAGCAGCCCGTTAGGGACTAGGGCCGGGGAGCTGTTTTTT
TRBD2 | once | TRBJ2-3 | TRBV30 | CAWSVGLAGSTDTQYF | TGTGCCTGGAGTGTAGGGCTAGCGGGGTCCACAGATACGCAGTATTTT
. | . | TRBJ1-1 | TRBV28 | CASFMNTEAFF | TGTGCCAGTTTTATGAACACTGAAGCTTTCTTT
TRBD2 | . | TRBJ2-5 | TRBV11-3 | CASSSSTSGRETQYF | TGTGCCAGCAGTTCCTCGACTAGCGGGAGAGAGACCCAGTACTTC
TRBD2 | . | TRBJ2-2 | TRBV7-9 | CASNPTSGRKTGELFF | TGTGCCAGCAACCCTACTAGCGGGAGAAAAACCGGGGAGCTGTTTTTT
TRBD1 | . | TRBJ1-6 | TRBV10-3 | CAISRTGRNSPLHF | TGTGCCATCAGTAGGACAGGGCGAAATTCACCCCTCCACTTT